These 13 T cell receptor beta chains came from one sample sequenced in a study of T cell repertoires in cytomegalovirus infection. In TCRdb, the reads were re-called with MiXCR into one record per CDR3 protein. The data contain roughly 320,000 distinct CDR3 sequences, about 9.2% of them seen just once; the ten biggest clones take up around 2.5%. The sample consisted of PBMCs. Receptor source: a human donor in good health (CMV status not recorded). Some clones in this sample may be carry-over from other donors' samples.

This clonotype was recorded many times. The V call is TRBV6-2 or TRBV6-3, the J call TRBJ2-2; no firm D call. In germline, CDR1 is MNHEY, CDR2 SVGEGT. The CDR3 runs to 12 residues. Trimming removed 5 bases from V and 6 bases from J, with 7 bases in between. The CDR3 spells CASSQGSGELFF. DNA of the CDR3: TGTGCCAGCAGTCAAGGGTCCGGGGAGCTGTTTTTT.

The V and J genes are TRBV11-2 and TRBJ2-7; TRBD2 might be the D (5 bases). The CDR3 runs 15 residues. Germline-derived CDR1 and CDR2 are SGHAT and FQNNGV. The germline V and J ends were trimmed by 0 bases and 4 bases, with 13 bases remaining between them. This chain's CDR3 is CASSLDPGEAYEQYF. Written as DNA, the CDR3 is TGTGCCAGCAGCTTAGATCCCGGGGAAGCATACGAGCAGTACTTC.

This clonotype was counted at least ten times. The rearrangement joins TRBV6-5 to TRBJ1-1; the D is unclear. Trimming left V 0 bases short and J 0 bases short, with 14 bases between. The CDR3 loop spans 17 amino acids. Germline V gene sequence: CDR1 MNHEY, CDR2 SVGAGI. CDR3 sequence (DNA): TGTGCCAGCAGTTACTCGGGCACCCCGATGATGAACACTGAAGCTTTCTTT. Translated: CASSYSGTPMMNTEAFF.

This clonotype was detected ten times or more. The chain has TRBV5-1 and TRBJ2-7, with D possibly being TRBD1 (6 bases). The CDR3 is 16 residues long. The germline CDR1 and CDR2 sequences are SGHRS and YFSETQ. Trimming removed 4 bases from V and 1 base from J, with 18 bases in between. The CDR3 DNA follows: TGCGCCAGCAGCCCCCGACAGGCGGCCGATTCCTACGAGCAGTACTTC. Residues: CASSPRQAADSYEQYF.

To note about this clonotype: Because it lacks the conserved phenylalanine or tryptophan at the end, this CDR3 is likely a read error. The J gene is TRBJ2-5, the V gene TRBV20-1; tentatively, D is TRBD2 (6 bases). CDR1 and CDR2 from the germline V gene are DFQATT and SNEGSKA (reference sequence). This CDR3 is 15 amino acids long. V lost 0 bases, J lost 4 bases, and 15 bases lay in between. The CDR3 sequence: CSARDRDAGSETQYY. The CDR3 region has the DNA TGCAGTGCTAGAGATAGGGACGCGGGGTCAGAGACCCAGTACTAC.

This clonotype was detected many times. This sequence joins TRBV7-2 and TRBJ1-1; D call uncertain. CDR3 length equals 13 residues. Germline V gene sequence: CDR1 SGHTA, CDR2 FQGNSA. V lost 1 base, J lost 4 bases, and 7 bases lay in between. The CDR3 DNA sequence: TGTGCCAGCAGCTTAGACAGAAGCACTGAAGCTTTCTTT. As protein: CASSLDRSTEAFF.

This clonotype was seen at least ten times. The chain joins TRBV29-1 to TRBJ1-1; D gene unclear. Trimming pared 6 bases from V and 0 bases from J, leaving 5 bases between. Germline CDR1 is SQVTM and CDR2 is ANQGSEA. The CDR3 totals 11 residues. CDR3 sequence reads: CSVPLNTEAFF. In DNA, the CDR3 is TGCAGCGTCCCTTTGAACACTGAAGCTTTCTTT.

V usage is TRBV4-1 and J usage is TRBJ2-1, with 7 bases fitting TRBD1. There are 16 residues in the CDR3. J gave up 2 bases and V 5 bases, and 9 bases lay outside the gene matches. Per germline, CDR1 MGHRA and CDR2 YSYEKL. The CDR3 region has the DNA TGCGCCAGCAGCGAATTCAGGGGGAAAGCCTACAATGAGCAGTTCTTC. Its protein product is CASSEFRGKAYNEQFF.

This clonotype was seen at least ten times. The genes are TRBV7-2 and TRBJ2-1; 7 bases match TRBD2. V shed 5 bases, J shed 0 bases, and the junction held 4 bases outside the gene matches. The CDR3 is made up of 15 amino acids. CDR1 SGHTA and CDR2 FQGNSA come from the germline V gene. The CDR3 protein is CASSEAGSSYNEQFF. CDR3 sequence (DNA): TGTGCCAGCAGCGAAGCGGGGAGCTCCTACAATGAGCAGTTCTTC.

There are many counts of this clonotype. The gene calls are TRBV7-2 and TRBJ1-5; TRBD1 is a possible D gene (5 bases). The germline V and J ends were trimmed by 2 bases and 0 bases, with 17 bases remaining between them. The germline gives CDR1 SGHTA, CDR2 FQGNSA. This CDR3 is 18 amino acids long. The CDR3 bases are TGTGCCAGCAGCTTAAACAGGCCAGGGATTTATAGCAATCAGCCCCAGCATTTT. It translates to CASSLNRPGIYSNQPQHF. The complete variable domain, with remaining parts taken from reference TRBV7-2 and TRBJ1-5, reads GAGVSQSPSNKVTEKGKDVELRCDPISGHTALYWYRQSLGQGLEFLIYFQGNSAPDKSGLPSDRFSAERTGGSVSTLTIQRTQQEDSAVYLCASSLNRPGIYSNQPQHFGDGTRLSIL.

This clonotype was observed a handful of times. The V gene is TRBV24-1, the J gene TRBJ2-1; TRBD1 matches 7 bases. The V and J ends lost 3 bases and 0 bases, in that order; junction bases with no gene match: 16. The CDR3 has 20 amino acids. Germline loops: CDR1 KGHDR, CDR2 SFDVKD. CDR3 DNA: TGTGCCACCAGTGATCCCACTCCCACTTGGACAGGCCGCTCCTACAATGAGCAGTTCTTC. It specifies CATSDPTPTWTGRSYNEQFF.

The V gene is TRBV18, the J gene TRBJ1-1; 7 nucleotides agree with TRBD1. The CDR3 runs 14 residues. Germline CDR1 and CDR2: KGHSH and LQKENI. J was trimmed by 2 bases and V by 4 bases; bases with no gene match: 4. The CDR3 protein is CASSQDRVNTEAFF. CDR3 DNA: TGTGCCAGCTCACAAGACAGGGTAAACACTGAAGCTTTCTTT.

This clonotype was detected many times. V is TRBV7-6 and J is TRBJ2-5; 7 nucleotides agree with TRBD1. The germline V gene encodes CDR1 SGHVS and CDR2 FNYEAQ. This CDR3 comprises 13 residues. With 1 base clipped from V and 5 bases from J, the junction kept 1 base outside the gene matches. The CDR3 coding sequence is TGTGCCAGCAGCTTAGGCAGGGGGGAGACCCAGTACTTC. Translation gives CASSLGRGETQYF.